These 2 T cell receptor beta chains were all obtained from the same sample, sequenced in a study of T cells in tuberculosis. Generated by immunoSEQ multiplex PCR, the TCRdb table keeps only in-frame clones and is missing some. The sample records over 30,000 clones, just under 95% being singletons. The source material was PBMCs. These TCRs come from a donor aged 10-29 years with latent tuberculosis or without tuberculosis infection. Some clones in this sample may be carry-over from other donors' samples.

The CDR3 region is CASTRVGWSPLHF. CDR3 sequence (DNA): TGTGCCAGTACGAGGGTAGGATGGTCACCCCTCCACTTT. The V call is TRBV19, the J call TRBJ1-6, with unresolved D. The ends were cut back, 7 bases at V and 10 bases at J, with 14 bases in the middle. From germline, CDR1 is LNHDA and CDR2 SQIVND (reference sequence). The CDR3 has 13 residues.

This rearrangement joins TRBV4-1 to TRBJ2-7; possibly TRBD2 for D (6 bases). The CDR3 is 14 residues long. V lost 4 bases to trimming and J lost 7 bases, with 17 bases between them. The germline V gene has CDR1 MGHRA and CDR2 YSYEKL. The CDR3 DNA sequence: TGCGCCAGCAGCCGGGAGCGGGCCTTCGGGGAGCAGTACTTC. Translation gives CASSRERAFGEQYF.